This T cell receptor beta chain was observed in a study of cytomegalovirus exposure and HLA in healthy donors. Study-wide points: In a later analysis, donors in an Asian-associated ancestry cluster reportedly had fewer N-insertions in productive TCRs than the cohort mean. For TCR beta chains, V- and J-gene trimming was later linked to a missense DCLRE1C variant. It was approximately 150 TCR beta chains that were listed as cytomegalovirus-associated.

About this clone: The antigen is not known.

PCR amplification relied on 60 Vbeta primers (plus 13 Jbeta primers). Clones were read by immunoSEQ multiplex PCR, and TCRdb kept only the in-frame ones, dropping some. The sample includes approximately 160,000 clones, roughly four fifths of them seen just once. This CDR3 has 14 amino acids. The V end lost 4 bases, the J end lost 4 bases, and 13 bases lay between the germline ends. Germline CDR1 reads LNHDA; CDR2 reads SQIVND (reference sequence). This chain connects TRBV19 to TRBJ2-5; TRBD2 is a possible D gene (5 bases). This sequence originates from a man aged 50 to 59 in good health and CMV-seropositive. The sequencing input was PBMCs. CDR3 DNA: TGTGCCAGTAGTAATCGGGCGGGCGGAGAGACCCAGTACTTC. Its translation: CASSNRAGGETQYF.